Sequencing of this T cell receptor beta chain was carried out in a study of cytomegalovirus exposure and HLA in healthy donors. Study-level results: The authors later linked a missense DCLRE1C variant to TCR beta V- and J-gene trimming.

PCR involved 60 Vbeta and 13 Jbeta primers. Using immunoSEQ multiplex PCR, the repertoire was profiled, and TCRdb retains in-frame clones only, with some absent. The sample table includes about 160,000 clones. Germline V gives CDR1 LNHDA, CDR2 SQIVND (reference sequence). V gave up 6 bases and J gave up 2 bases; unmatched junction bases: 12. This CDR3 region has 17 residues. As regards this clone: Antigen unknown.

Input material: PBMCs. The source of this sequence is a man aged 25 to 40 in good health and CMV-seronegative. The chain employs TRBV19 and TRBJ2-3, with 9 bases aligning to TRBD1. CDR3 bases: TGTGCCAGTAGCCCCCTCCGCGGGACAGGGACCACAGATACGCAGTATTTT. Translated: CASSPLRGTGTTDTQYF.